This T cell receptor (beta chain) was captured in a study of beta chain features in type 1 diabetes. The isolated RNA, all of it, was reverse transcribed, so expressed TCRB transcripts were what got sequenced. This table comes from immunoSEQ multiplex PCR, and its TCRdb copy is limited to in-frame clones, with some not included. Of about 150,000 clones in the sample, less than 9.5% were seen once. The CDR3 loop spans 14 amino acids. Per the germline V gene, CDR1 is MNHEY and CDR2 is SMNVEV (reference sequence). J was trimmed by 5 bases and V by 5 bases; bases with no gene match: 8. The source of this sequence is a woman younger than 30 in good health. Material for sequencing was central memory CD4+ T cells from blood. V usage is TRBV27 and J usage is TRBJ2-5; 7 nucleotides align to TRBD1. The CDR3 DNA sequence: TGTGCCAGCAGTAACCGACAGGGCCGGGAGACCCAGTACTTC. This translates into CASSNRQGRETQYF.